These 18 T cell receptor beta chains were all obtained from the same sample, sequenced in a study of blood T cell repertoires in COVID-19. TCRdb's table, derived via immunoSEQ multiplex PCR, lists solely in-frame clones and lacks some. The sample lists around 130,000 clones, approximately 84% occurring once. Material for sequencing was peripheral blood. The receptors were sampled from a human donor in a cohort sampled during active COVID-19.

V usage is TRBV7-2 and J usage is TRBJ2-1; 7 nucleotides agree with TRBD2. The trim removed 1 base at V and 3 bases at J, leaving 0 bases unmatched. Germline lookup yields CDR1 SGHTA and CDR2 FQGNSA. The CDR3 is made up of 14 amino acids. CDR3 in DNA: TGTGCCAGCAGCTTAGGGGACTACTACAATGAGCAGTTCTTC. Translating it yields CASSLGDYYNEQFF.

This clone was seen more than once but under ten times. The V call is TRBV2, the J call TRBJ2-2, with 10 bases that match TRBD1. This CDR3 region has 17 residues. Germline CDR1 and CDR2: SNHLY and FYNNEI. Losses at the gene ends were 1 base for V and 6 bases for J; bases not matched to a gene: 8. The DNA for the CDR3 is TGTGCCAGCAGTGAAGGGGACAGGGGCGTGGGTTCCGGGGAGCTGTTTTTT. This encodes CASSEGDRGVGSGELFF.

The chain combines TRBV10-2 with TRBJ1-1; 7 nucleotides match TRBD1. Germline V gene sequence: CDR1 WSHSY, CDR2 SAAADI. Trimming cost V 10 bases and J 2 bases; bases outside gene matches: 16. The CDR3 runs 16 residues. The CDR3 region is CATWPGTAKGNTEAFF. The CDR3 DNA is TGCGCCACCTGGCCGGGGACAGCAAAAGGAAACACTGAAGCTTTCTTT.

CDR3 nucleotides: TGCGCCAGCAGCTTGGTGTCGGGAATTAACACTGAAGCTTTCTTT. It is translated as CASSLVSGINTEAFF. The rearrangement uses TRBV5-1 and TRBJ1-1; D is unclear. Germline lookup yields CDR1 SGHRS and CDR2 YFSETQ. CDR3 length: 15 amino acids. V lost 0 bases and J 2 bases, leaving 11 bases between the germline ends.

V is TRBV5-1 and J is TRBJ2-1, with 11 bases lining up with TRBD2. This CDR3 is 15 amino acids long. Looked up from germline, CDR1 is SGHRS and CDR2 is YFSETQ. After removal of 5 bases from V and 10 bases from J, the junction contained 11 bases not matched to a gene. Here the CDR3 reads CASRQGGLAAREQFF. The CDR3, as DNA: TGCGCCAGCAGACAGGGGGGACTAGCGGCACGAGAGCAGTTCTTC. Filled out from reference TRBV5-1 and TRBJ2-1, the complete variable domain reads KAGVTQTPRYLIKTRGQQVTLSCSPISGHRSVSWYQQTPGQGLQFLFEYFSETQRNKGNFPGRFSGRQFSNSRSEMNVSTLELGDSALYLCASRQGGLAAREQFFGPGTRLTVL.

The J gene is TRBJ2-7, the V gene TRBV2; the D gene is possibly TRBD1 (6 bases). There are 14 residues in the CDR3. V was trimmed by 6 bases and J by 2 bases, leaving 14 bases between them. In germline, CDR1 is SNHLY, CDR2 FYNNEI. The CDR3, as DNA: TGTGCCAGCAGCTCCCAGGGGTCCCCCTACGAGCAGTACTTC. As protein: CASSSQGSPYEQYF.

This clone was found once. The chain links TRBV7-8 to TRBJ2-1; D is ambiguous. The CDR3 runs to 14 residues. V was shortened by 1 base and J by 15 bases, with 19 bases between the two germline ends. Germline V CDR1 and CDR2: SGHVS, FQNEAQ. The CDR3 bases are TGTGCCAGCAGCTTAGGCCACCAATCCACGGGTTGGTTCTTC. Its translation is CASSLGHQSTGWFF. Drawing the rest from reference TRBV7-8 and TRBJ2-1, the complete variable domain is GAGVSQSPRYKVAKRGQDVALRCDPISGHVSLFWYQQALGQGPEFLTYFQNEAQLDKSGLPSDRFFAERPEGSVSTLKIQRTQQEDSAVYLCASSLGHQSTGWFFGPGTRLTVL.

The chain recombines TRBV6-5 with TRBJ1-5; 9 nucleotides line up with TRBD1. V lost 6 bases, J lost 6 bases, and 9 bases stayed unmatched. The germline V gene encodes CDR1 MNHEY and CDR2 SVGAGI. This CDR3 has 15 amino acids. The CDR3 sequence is CASRSTGGAGQPQHF. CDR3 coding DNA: TGTGCCAGCAGATCGACAGGGGGTGCGGGTCAGCCCCAGCATTTT.

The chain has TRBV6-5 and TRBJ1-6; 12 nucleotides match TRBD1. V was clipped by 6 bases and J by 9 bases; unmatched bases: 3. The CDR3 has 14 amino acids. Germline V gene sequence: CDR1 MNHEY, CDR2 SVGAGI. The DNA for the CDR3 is TGTGCCAGCAGGTGGGGACAGGGGGCTTCACCCCTCCACTTT. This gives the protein CASRWGQGASPLHF.

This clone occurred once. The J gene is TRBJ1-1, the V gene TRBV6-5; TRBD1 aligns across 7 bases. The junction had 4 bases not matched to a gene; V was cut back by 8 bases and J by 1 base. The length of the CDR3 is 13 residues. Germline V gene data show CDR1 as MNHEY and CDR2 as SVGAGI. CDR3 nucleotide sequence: TGTGCCAGCTCGAGGACAGGGAACACTGAAGCTTTCTTT. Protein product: CASSRTGNTEAFF.

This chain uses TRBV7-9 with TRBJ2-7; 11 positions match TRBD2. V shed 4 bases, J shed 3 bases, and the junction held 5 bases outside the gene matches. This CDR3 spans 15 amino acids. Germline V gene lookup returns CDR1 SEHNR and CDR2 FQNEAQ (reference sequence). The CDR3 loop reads CASSSRLAGSYEQYF. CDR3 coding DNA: TGTGCCAGCAGCTCCCGACTAGCGGGGAGCTACGAGCAGTACTTC.

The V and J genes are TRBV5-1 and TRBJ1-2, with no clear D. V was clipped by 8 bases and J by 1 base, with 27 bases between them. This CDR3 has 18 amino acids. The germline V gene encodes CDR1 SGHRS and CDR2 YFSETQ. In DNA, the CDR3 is TGCGCCAGTTCCTCGGGGAAGGAGTCAACTACGATTAACTATGGCTACACCTTC. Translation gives CASSSGKESTTINYGYTF.

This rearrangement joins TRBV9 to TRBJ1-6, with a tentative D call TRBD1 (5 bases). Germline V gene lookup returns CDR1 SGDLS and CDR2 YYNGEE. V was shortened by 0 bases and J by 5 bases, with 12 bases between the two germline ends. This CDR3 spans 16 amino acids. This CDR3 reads CASSVDGRADNSPLHF. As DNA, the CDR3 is TGTGCCAGCAGCGTAGACGGCAGGGCAGATAATTCACCCCTCCACTTT.

The CDR3 spells CASNGGSIDNQPQHF. As DNA, the CDR3 is TGTGCCAGTAATGGGGGGAGTATTGACAATCAGCCCCAGCATTTT. J is TRBJ1-5 and V is TRBV19; D perhaps matches TRBD1 (5 bases). This CDR3 is built from 15 residues. V gave up 7 bases and J gave up 3 bases, with 16 bases separating them. CDR1 LNHDA and CDR2 SQIVND come from the germline V gene (reference sequence).

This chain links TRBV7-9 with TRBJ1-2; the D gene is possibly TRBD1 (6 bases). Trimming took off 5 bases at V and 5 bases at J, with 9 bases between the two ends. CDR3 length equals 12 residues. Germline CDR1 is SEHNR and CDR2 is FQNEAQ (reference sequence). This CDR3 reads CASSPDSYGYTF. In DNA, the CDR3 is TGTGCCAGCAGCCCGGACAGTTATGGCTACACCTTC.

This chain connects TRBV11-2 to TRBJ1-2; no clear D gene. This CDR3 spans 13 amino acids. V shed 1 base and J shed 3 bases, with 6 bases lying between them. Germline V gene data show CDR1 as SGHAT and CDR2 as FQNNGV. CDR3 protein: CASSLGHDYGYTF. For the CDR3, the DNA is TGTGCCAGCAGCTTAGGTCATGACTATGGCTACACCTTC.

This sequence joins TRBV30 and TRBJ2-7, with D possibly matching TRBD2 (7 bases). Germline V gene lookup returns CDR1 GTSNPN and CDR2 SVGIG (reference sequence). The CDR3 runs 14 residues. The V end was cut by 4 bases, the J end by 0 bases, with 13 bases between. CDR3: CAWNPGDYSYEQYF. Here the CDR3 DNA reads TGTGCCTGGAATCCAGGGGACTACTCCTACGAGCAGTACTTC. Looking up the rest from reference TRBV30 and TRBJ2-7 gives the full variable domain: SQTIHQWPATLVQPVGSPLSLECTVEGTSNPNLYWYRQAAGRGLQLLFYSVGIGQISSEVPQNLSASRPQDRQFILSSKKLLLSDSGFYLCAWNPGDYSYEQYFGPGTRLTVT.

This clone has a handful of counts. CDR3 coding DNA: TGTGCCAGTAGTATAGACGTGGAAGGGGGGGGCACCGGGGAGCTGTTTTTT. Its translation is CASSIDVEGGGTGELFF. The chain links TRBV19 to TRBJ2-2, with a tentative D call TRBD2 (7 bases). The ends were cut back, 0 bases at V and 4 bases at J, with 15 bases in the middle. Germline values: CDR1 LNHDA, CDR2 SQIVND (reference sequence). The CDR3 consists of 17 residues.